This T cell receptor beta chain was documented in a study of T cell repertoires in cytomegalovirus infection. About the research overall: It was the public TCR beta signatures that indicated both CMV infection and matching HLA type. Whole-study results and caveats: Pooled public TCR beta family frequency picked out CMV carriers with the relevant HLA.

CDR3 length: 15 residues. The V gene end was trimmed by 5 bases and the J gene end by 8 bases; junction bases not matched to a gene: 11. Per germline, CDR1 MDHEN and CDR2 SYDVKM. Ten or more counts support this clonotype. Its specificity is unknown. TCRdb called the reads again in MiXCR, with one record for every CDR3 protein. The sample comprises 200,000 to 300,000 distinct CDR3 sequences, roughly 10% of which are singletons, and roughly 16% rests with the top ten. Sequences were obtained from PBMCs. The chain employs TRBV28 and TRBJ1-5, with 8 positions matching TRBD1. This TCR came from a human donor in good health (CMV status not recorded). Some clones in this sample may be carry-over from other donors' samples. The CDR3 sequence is CASSGDRRRTEPQHF. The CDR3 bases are TGTGCCAGCAGTGGGGACAGGAGGAGGACGGAGCCCCAGCATTTT.